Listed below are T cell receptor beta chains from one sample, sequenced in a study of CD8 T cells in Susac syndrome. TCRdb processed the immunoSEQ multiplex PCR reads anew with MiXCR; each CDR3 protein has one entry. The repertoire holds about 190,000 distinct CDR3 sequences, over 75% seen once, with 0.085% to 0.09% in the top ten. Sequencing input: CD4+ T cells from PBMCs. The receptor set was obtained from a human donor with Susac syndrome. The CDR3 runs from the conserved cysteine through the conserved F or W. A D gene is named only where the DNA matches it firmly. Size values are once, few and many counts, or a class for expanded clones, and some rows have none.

CDR3 DNA: TGCAGTGCCGGGACAGATAGCACAGATACGCAGTATTTT; CDR3 protein: CSAGTDSTDTQYF; V gene: TRBV20-1; clone size: .; D gene: TRBD1; J gene: TRBJ2-3
CDR3 DNA: TGTGCCATCAGTGGGACAGGGCTGAACACTGAAGCTTTCTTT; CDR3 protein: CAISGTGLNTEAFF; V gene: TRBV10-3; clone size: .; D gene: TRBD1; J gene: TRBJ1-1
CDR3 DNA: TGCGCCAGCGCTCAAGGGAGGGCAATAGATACGCAGTATTTT; CDR3 protein: CASAQGRAIDTQYF; V gene: TRBV5-1; clone size: .; D gene: TRBD2; J gene: TRBJ2-3
CDR3 DNA: TGCGCCAGCAGTCAATCGGAAAGGGTACCCACGAACGGAGATACGCAGTATTTT; CDR3 protein: CASSQSERVPTNGDTQYF; V gene: TRBV23-1; clone size: .; D gene: .; J gene: TRBJ2-3
CDR3 DNA: TGTGCCAGCAGTGGACCCAACAGGGACCAGCCCCAGCATTTT; CDR3 protein: CASSGPNRDQPQHF; V gene: TRBV6-1; clone size: .; D gene: .; J gene: TRBJ1-5
CDR3 DNA: TGTGCCAGCAGTTTCTCCGGGACAGGTGAAGAGCAGTACTTC; CDR3 protein: CASSFSGTGEEQYF; V gene: TRBV6-5; clone size: .; D gene: TRBD1; J gene: TRBJ2-7
CDR3 DNA: TGTGCCAGCTCACTGCACACCCCGGAGACAGTGAACACTGAAGCTTTCTTT; CDR3 protein: CASSLHTPETVNTEAFF; V gene: TRBV18; clone size: .; D gene: .; J gene: TRBJ1-1
CDR3 DNA: TGTGCCAGCAGCGTTAGCGGGACTTTCACAGATACGCAGTATTTT; CDR3 protein: CASSVSGTFTDTQYF; V gene: TRBV9; clone size: .; D gene: TRBD2; J gene: TRBJ2-3
CDR3 DNA: TGTGCCAGTACCCCACTAGCGGGAGGGAATGAGCAGTTCTTC; CDR3 protein: CASTPLAGGNEQFF; V gene: TRBV19; clone size: .; D gene: TRBD2; J gene: TRBJ2-1
CDR3 DNA: TGTGCCAGTAGTATTTCCCGGGCTGGAAACACCATATATTTT; CDR3 protein: CASSISRAGNTIYF; V gene: TRBV19; clone size: once; D gene: .; J gene: TRBJ1-3
CDR3 DNA: TGCAGTGCAGCCGACAGGGAAGACGCAGATACGCAGTATTTT; CDR3 protein: CSAADREDADTQYF; V gene: TRBV20-1; clone size: .; D gene: TRBD1; J gene: TRBJ2-3
CDR3 DNA: TGCAGTGCGCGTAGCGGGAGGGCCTTTAAGAGCTCCTACAATGAGCAGTTCTTC; CDR3 protein: CSARSGRAFKSSYNEQFF; V gene: TRBV20-1; clone size: .; D gene: TRBD2; J gene: TRBJ2-1
CDR3 DNA: TGCAGTGCTTTACCGGGACTAGCGGGAACCAGTCACAATGAGCAGTTCTTC; CDR3 protein: CSALPGLAGTSHNEQFF; V gene: TRBV20-1; clone size: once; D gene: TRBD2; J gene: TRBJ2-1
CDR3 DNA: TGTGCCAGCAGCTCCGGGACAGGGTATCAGCCCCAGCATTTT; CDR3 protein: CASSSGTGYQPQHF; V gene: TRBV7-3; clone size: .; D gene: TRBD1; J gene: TRBJ1-5
CDR3 DNA: TGCAGTGCTAGAGACGGACCTAGTATCGGGGAGCAGTACTTC; CDR3 protein: CSARDGPSIGEQYF; V gene: TRBV20-1; clone size: .; D gene: .; J gene: TRBJ2-7
CDR3 DNA: TGTGCCAGTAGTATGGCCGGGACAGGGCCCTCTAGCAATCAGCCCCAGCATTTT; CDR3 protein: CASSMAGTGPSSNQPQHF; V gene: TRBV19; clone size: .; D gene: TRBD1; J gene: TRBJ1-5
CDR3 DNA: TGTGCCAGCAGGGGCCTCGGGAAAAACTATGGCTACACCTTC; CDR3 protein: CASRGLGKNYGYTF; V gene: TRBV13; clone size: .; D gene: .; J gene: TRBJ1-2
CDR3 DNA: TGTGCCAGCAGCTCGGGGTCCACTGAAGCTTTCTTT; CDR3 protein: CASSSGSTEAFF; V gene: TRBV7-9; clone size: .; D gene: .; J gene: TRBJ1-1
CDR3 DNA: TGTGCCAGCAGCCAAGACAGGGGGCAGGGCGGCTACACCTTC; CDR3 protein: CASSQDRGQGGYTF; V gene: TRBV3-1; clone size: .; D gene: TRBD1; J gene: TRBJ1-2
CDR3 DNA: TGCGCCAGCAGCTTAATTCTCAGGGGCAATCAGCCCCAGCATTTT; CDR3 protein: CASSLILRGNQPQHF; V gene: TRBV5-1; clone size: .; D gene: .; J gene: TRBJ1-5
CDR3 DNA: TGTGCCAGCTCACCCATGGAAGCTGCGGCGAACACTGAAGCTTTCTTT; CDR3 protein: CASSPMEAAANTEAFF; V gene: TRBV18; clone size: once; D gene: .; J gene: TRBJ1-1
CDR3 DNA: TGTGCCAGCAGTCCCCTACCAAGCTCCTACAATGAGCAGTTCTTC; CDR3 protein: CASSPLPSSYNEQFF; V gene: TRBV7-9; clone size: .; D gene: .; J gene: TRBJ2-1
CDR3 DNA: TGTGCCAGCAGTTTGGGGGACAGAATGAACACTGAAGCTTTCTTT; CDR3 protein: CASSLGDRMNTEAFF; V gene: TRBV28; clone size: few; D gene: TRBD1; J gene: TRBJ1-1
CDR3 DNA: TGCGCCAGCAGCTTTTCAGAGAACACTGAAGCTTTCTTT; CDR3 protein: CASSFSENTEAFF; V gene: TRBV5-1; clone size: .; D gene: .; J gene: TRBJ1-1
CDR3 DNA: TGTGCCAGCTCACCACCGTCCAGCGTTGGGTCCTACAATGAGCAGTTCTTC; CDR3 protein: CASSPPSSVGSYNEQFF; V gene: TRBV18; clone size: .; D gene: .; J gene: TRBJ2-1
CDR3 DNA: TGTGCCACGAGAAGCGGGGGTTTCGACGAGCAGTACTTC; CDR3 protein: CATRSGGFDEQYF; V gene: TRBV10-3; clone size: few; D gene: TRBD2; J gene: TRBJ2-7
CDR3 DNA: TGTGCCAGCAGGGGGGGAGGGTTCACCTACGAGCAGTACTTC; CDR3 protein: CASRGGGFTYEQYF; V gene: TRBV27; clone size: .; D gene: TRBD2; J gene: TRBJ2-7
CDR3 DNA: TGTGCCAGCAGTGAAAAGAACAGGGGTCTTGGAAACACCATATATTTT; CDR3 protein: CASSEKNRGLGNTIYF; V gene: TRBV25-1; clone size: .; D gene: TRBD1; J gene: TRBJ1-3
CDR3 DNA: TGTGCCAGCAGTTATGCCAGCCAATACGAGCAGTACTTC; CDR3 protein: CASSYASQYEQYF; V gene: TRBV6-6; clone size: .; D gene: .; J gene: TRBJ2-7